Below are 10 T cell receptor beta chains sequenced from a single sample in a study of blood T cells in healthy people across ages. With a J-beta primer mix and a sample-barcoded 5' primer, a second PCR ran roughly 6 to 12 cycles. TCRdb processed the 5' RACE reads anew with MiXCR; each CDR3 protein has one entry. The table includes around 780,000 distinct CDR3 sequences, about 26% detected once. Separately, the same data were catalogued under a study of T cells of mothers and their children.

Input material: blood. The receptors stem from a boy aged 10-17 years in good health.

This clonotype was counted a few times. The V gene is TRBV2, the J gene TRBJ1-1, with 8 bases aligning to TRBD1. From germline, CDR1 is SNHLY and CDR2 FYNNEI. This CDR3 has 14 amino acids. The V gene end was trimmed by 7 bases and the J gene end by 6 bases; junction bases not matched to a gene: 10. CDR3 in amino acids: CASNPRQGKAEAFF. The CDR3 nucleotides are TGTGCCAGCAATCCCCGACAGGGGAAGGCTGAAGCTTTCTTT.

The V gene is TRBV15, the J gene TRBJ1-1; maybe TRBD1 (5 bases). Trimming took off 0 bases at V and 3 bases at J, with 11 bases between the two ends. This CDR3 is built from 15 residues. Germline CDR1 reads LNHNV; CDR2 reads YYDKDF (reference sequence). CDR3 amino acids: CATSRDRQGDTEAFF. The DNA for the CDR3 is TGTGCCACCAGCAGAGATAGGCAGGGAGACACTGAAGCTTTCTTT.

Only a few counts were recorded for this clonotype. The chain has TRBV12-3 or TRBV12-4 and TRBJ1-3; 7 bases agree with TRBD1. This CDR3 contains 15 residues. The J segment lost 0 bases and the V segment lost 5 bases, leaving 4 bases of the junction unmatched. CDR3 in DNA: TGTGCCAGCAGTGGGGGACAGTCCTCTGGAAACACCATATATTTT. Protein product: CASSGGQSSGNTIYF.

This clonotype was seen only a few times. The chain joins TRBV20-1 to TRBJ2-3; possible D gene TRBD1, 6 bases. CDR3 size: 14 residues. Germline values: CDR1 DFQATT, CDR2 SNEGSKA (reference sequence). Between the trimmed V and J ends, which lost 2 bases and 3 bases, there was a span of 12 bases. The DNA of the CDR3 is TGCAGTGCTAGACATAACACAGGGACAGATACGCAGTATTTT. Amino acids: CSARHNTGTDTQYF.

The chain links TRBV20-1 to TRBJ1-3, with D possibly being TRBD1 (6 bases). CDR1 is DFQATT and CDR2 is SNEGSKA in the germline V gene (reference sequence). Between the trimmed V and J ends, which lost 6 bases and 0 bases, there was a span of 15 bases. CDR3 length: 15 residues. The CDR3 region is CSAWRTASSGNTIYF. The CDR3 nucleotides read TGCAGTGCCTGGAGGACAGCGTCCTCTGGAAACACCATATATTTT.

This clonotype came up many times. The V gene is TRBV5-1, the J gene TRBJ2-1; perhaps D is TRBD1 or TRBD2 (6 bases each). CDR1 SGHRS and CDR2 YFSETQ come from the germline V gene. Trimming shortened V by 0 bases and J by 1 base, and 8 bases separated the two germline ends. The CDR3 has 15 amino acids. Here the CDR3 reads CASSLEGGSYNEQFF. The CDR3 DNA sequence: TGCGCCAGCAGCTTGGAGGGGGGATCCTACAATGAGCAGTTCTTC.

This clonotype was picked up a small number of times. This chain connects TRBV29-1 to TRBJ2-2; TRBD2 agrees at 7 bases. This CDR3 contains 15 residues. The junction had 8 bases not matched to a gene; V was cut back by 6 bases and J by 1 base. Germline-derived CDR1 and CDR2 are SQVTM and ANQGSEA. In DNA form, the CDR3 reads TGCAGCGTAAGCCTCGCGGGGGTGAACACCGGGGAGCTGTTTTTT. Translating it yields CSVSLAGVNTGELFF.

This clonotype has more than one count but fewer than ten. The chain uses TRBV28 and TRBJ1-5, with a tentative D call TRBD1 (5 bases). The CDR3 runs 16 residues. The germline V gene encodes CDR1 MDHEN and CDR2 SYDVKM. Trimming took 5 bases from V and 0 from J, leaving 14 bases between them. The CDR3 is CASSGGHTYSNQPQHF. The CDR3 DNA sequence: TGTGCCAGCAGTGGTGGACATACTTATAGCAATCAGCCCCAGCATTTT.

There are a few counts of this clonotype. This may stem from a read error, because a much larger clone lies one nucleotide away. The chain couples TRBV7-2 to TRBJ2-1; D is unresolved. V lost 3 bases to trimming and J lost 3 bases, with 24 bases between them. Germline CDR1 SGHTA, CDR2 FQGNSA. The CDR3 has 19 residues. The CDR3, as DNA: TGTGCCAGCAGCTTCTTACCTTTTCACTGGGAAGTGGTCTACAATGAGCAGTTCTTC. Translated: CASSFLPFHWEVVYNEQFF.

The chain recombines TRBV28 with TRBJ2-1; D is uncertain. The V gene's germline CDR1 is MDHEN and CDR2 SYDVKM. The CDR3 length is 14 residues. Trimming stripped 3 bases from V and 8 bases from J, with 14 bases between. The CDR3 nucleotides read TGTGCCAGCAGTTTCTGCCCGGTGGACGATGAGCAGTTCTTC. Translating it yields CASSFCPVDDEQFF.